Presented here are 26 T cell receptor beta chains from one specimen sequenced in a study of blood T cell repertoires in COVID-19. TCRdb's table, derived via immunoSEQ multiplex PCR, lists solely in-frame clones and lacks some. The table lists some 240,000 clones, around 86% of them singletons. Sequencing was done on a sample of PBMCs or T cells enriched from blood (not recorded which). The receptors stem from a woman aged 40 to 50 with acute COVID-19.

The V gene is TRBV12-5, the J gene TRBJ1-1, with no clear D. V dropped 0 bases and J dropped 2 bases, with 4 bases sitting between them. CDR1 is LGHNT and CDR2 is FRNRAP in the germline V gene. The CDR3 spans 13 residues. CDR3 loop: CASGLVVNTEAFF. CDR3 coding DNA: TGTGCTAGTGGTTTGGTCGTTAACACTGAAGCTTTCTTT.

J is TRBJ1-4 and V is TRBV6-5, with D hard to call. V lost 1 base and J 8 bases, leaving 14 bases between the germline ends. There are 15 residues in the CDR3. CDR1 is MNHEY, CDR2 SVGAGI, per germline. CDR3 in amino acids: CASSYFQEGGEKLFF. The CDR3 DNA sequence: TGTGCCAGCAGTTACTTCCAGGAGGGAGGAGAAAAACTGTTTTTT.

V and J are TRBV3-1 (or the pseudogene TRBV3-2) and TRBJ2-4; 15 bases fit TRBD2. This CDR3 comprises 16 residues. Germline lookup yields CDR1 LGHDT and CDR2 YNNKEL (reference sequence). Trimming removed 4 bases from V and 7 bases from J; junction bases left unmatched: 5. The DNA of the CDR3 is TGTGCCAGCAGCCCGGGACTAGCGGGGGGTGGGAACATTCAGTACTTC. This translates into CASSPGLAGGGNIQYF.

The table lists this clone with many counts. J is TRBJ1-1 and V is TRBV30, with unresolved D. The ends were cut back, 0 bases at V and 5 bases at J, with 16 bases in the middle. CDR1 and CDR2 (germline): GTSNPN, SVGIG (reference sequence). The CDR3 covers 15 residues. As DNA, the CDR3 is TGTGCCTGGAGTGTATATGAGGGTGGAGGTACTGAAGCTTTCTTT. Translating it yields CAWSVYEGGGTEAFF.

This sequence joins TRBV19 and TRBJ1-1; a weak D match, TRBD1 (6 bases). The CDR3 totals 13 residues. Between the trimmed V and J ends, which lost 6 bases and 1 base, there was a span of 9 bases. Germline lookup yields CDR1 LNHDA and CDR2 SQIVND (reference sequence). The CDR3 region has the DNA TGTGCCAGTAGGGGACAAACGAACACTGAAGCTTTCTTT. Translating it yields CASRGQTNTEAFF. Based on the CDR3 plus reference TRBV19 and TRBJ1-1, the full variable domain is DGGITQSPKYLFRKEGQNVTLSCEQNLNHDAMYWYRQDPGQGLRLIYYSQIVNDFQKGDIAEGYSVSREKKESFPLTVTSAQKNPTAFYLCASRGQTNTEAFFGQGTRLTVV.

The chain has TRBV11-2 and TRBJ2-1, with 14 bases fitting TRBD2. V dropped 5 bases and J dropped 4; count of bases not matched to a gene: 10. CDR3 size: 18 residues. Germline-derived CDR1 and CDR2 are SGHAT and FQNNGV. DNA of the CDR3: TGTGCCAGCAGCAAAGGGACTAGCGGGGGAAAAACTTACAATGAGCAGTTCTTC. Encoded protein: CASSKGTSGGKTYNEQFF.

This clone was recorded only once. V gene TRBV27 combines with J gene TRBJ2-7, with 7 bases lining up with TRBD1. The CDR3 contains 15 residues. V gave up 4 bases and J gave up 2 bases; unmatched junction bases: 8. Germline V CDR1 and CDR2: MNHEY, SMNVEV (reference sequence). The CDR3 DNA reads TGTGCCAGCAGTTACCAGGGACAGCTAACCTACGAGCAGTACTTC. This gives the protein CASSYQGQLTYEQYF.

V usage is TRBV2 and J usage is TRBJ1-5; D uncertain. Germline-derived CDR1 and CDR2 are SNHLY and FYNNEI. This CDR3 has 14 residues. V dropped 5 bases and J dropped 9 bases, with 17 bases sitting between them. The DNA for the CDR3 is TGTGCCAGCAGTCTGCAGGCCGGCGGGAGGCCCCAGCATTTT. This gives the protein CASSLQAGGRPQHF.

The chain recombines TRBV7-8 with TRBJ1-2; a weak D match, TRBD1 (6 bases). Germline V lookup: CDR1 SGHVS, CDR2 FQNEAQ. The CDR3 has 14 amino acids. The V and J ends lost 7 bases and 3 bases respectively, with 15 bases between them. CDR3 nucleotide sequence: TGTGCCAGCACCCCGGGCCAGGGGTACTATGGCTACACCTTC. Its protein product is CASTPGQGYYGYTF.

This chain connects TRBV19 to TRBJ2-7; possible D gene TRBD1, 6 bases. V was cut by 3 bases and J by 2 bases, with 8 bases left in between. This CDR3 is built from 13 residues. Germline-derived CDR1 and CDR2 are LNHDA and SQIVND (reference sequence). CDR3 region: CASSIQGPYEQYF. The CDR3, as DNA: TGTGCCAGTAGTATCCAGGGGCCCTACGAGCAGTACTTC.

In this sample, this clone turned up once. J is TRBJ2-7 and V is TRBV27; 11 bases line up with TRBD2. The CDR3 extends over 19 amino acids. Germline loops: CDR1 MNHEY, CDR2 SMNVEV (reference sequence). J lost 3 bases, V lost 5 bases, and 18 bases had no gene match. The CDR3 loop reads CASSLRIASGRRRGYEQYF. Here the CDR3 DNA reads TGTGCCAGCAGTCTTAGAATTGCTAGCGGGAGGCGAAGGGGCTACGAGCAGTACTTC.

The chain combines TRBV2 with TRBJ2-7; D not resolved. The CDR3 spans 13 residues. V was clipped by 10 bases and J by 1 base, with 14 bases between them. Germline V CDR1 and CDR2: SNHLY, FYNNEI. The CDR3 region is CATTSGASYEQYF. In DNA form, the CDR3 reads TGTGCCACCACCTCAGGTGCATCCTACGAGCAGTACTTC.

In its sample, this clone was seen once. The chain joins TRBV5-1 to TRBJ2-1, with 11 bases aligning to TRBD2. Germline CDR1 is SGHRS and CDR2 is YFSETQ. Trimming at V came to 0 bases and at J to 7 bases, leaving 3 bases not matched to a gene. This CDR3 has 15 residues. CDR3 coding DNA: TGCGCCAGCAGCTTGGACGGACTAGCGGGTAATGAGCAGTTCTTC. Its translation is CASSLDGLAGNEQFF.

The V and J genes are TRBV7-9 and TRBJ1-1, with D unresolved. CDR1 is SEHNR, CDR2 FQNEAQ, per germline (reference sequence). Trimming removed 2 bases from V and 10 bases from J, with 20 bases in between. The CDR3 consists of 15 residues. The CDR3 sequence: CASSLLSAGKAGAFF. The CDR3 DNA follows: TGTGCCAGCAGCTTACTGTCGGCGGGGAAGGCCGGAGCTTTCTTT.

The chain carries TRBV5-1 and TRBJ2-1; D may be TRBD1 (7 bases). Germline CDR1 and CDR2: SGHRS and YFSETQ. Trimming took 4 bases from V and 5 from J, leaving 22 bases between them. This CDR3 has 17 amino acids. The CDR3 DNA reads as TGCGCCAGCAGCGCAGGGGGACTCATTGATCGGAACAATGAGCAGTTCTTC. Residues: CASSAGGLIDRNNEQFF.

The chain recombines TRBV6-5 with TRBJ1-6; 10 nucleotides match TRBD1. Germline trimming cut 6 bases from V and 5 bases from J; bases unmatched to any gene: 4. This CDR3 has 15 residues. The germline CDR1 and CDR2 sequences are MNHEY and SVGAGI. The CDR3 bases are TGTGCCAGCAGACTCGACAGGGGGCATAATTCACCCCTCCACTTT. It codes for CASRLDRGHNSPLHF.

Written as DNA, the CDR3 is TGTGCCAGCAGCTGGGAGGATCGGTCCTACAATGAGCAGTTCTTC. Protein product: CASSWEDRSYNEQFF. The V call is TRBV11-3, the J call TRBJ2-1, with D tentatively TRBD2 (6 bases). CDR1 is SGHNT and CDR2 is YENEEA in the germline V gene. The CDR3 has 15 amino acids. V was pared by 4 bases and J by 1 base, with 11 bases between.

This clone was seen a few times. This chain joins TRBV7-2 and TRBJ1-2, with 8 bases aligning to TRBD1. With V trimmed by 4 bases and J by 4 bases, 11 bases remained unmatched. The CDR3 sequence is 16 residues long. The germline V gene has CDR1 SGHTA and CDR2 FQGNSA. The CDR3 DNA is TGTGCCAGCAGCTGGAACTCAGGGGGCGCATCCTATGGCTACACCTTC. This encodes CASSWNSGGASYGYTF.

This clone was counted only a few times. The chain has TRBV28 and TRBJ1-1; maybe TRBD1 (6 bases). The CDR3 is made up of 17 amino acids. Trimming took off 3 bases at V and 1 base at J, with 18 bases between the two ends. Germline CDR1 reads MDHEN; CDR2 reads SYDVKM. The CDR3 DNA reads TGTGCCAGCAGTTTGCCCTTTTGGACAGATAAGAACACTGAAGCTTTCTTT. It codes for CASSLPFWTDKNTEAFF.

The chain couples TRBV7-2 to TRBJ2-1, with 15 bases lining up with TRBD2. V gave up 4 bases and J gave up 7 bases; unmatched junction bases: 2. The CDR3 is 15 residues long. Germline-derived CDR1 and CDR2 are SGHTA and FQGNSA. The CDR3 spells CASSWTSGRENEQFF. In DNA, the CDR3 is TGTGCCAGCAGCTGGACTAGCGGGAGGGAAAATGAGCAGTTCTTC.

The chain carries TRBV27 and TRBJ2-7; D is ambiguous. CDR1 is MNHEY and CDR2 is SMNVEV in the germline V gene (reference sequence). The CDR3 consists of 13 residues. The V and J ends lost 5 bases and 1 base respectively, with 9 bases between them. Here the CDR3 DNA reads TGTGCCAGCAGTGACTTACGGTCCTACGAGCAGTACTTC. It specifies CASSDLRSYEQYF.

The rearrangement joins TRBV19 to TRBJ1-6, with 8 positions matching TRBD1. With 6 bases clipped from V and 6 bases from J, the junction kept 1 base outside the gene matches. The germline CDR1 and CDR2 sequences are LNHDA and SQIVND (reference sequence). This CDR3 has 13 residues. The CDR3 region has the DNA TGTGCCAGTAGCCAGGGGGCTAATTCACCCCTCCACTTT. It encodes CASSQGANSPLHF.

This clone has a handful of counts. The J gene is TRBJ2-3, the V gene TRBV6-5; TRBD2 matches at 7 bases. This CDR3 comprises 15 residues. Germline values: CDR1 MNHEY, CDR2 SVGAGI. V lost 4 bases, J lost 2 bases, and 6 bases stayed unmatched. CDR3 protein: CASSFLAASTDTQYF. Written as DNA, the CDR3 is TGTGCCAGCAGTTTTCTAGCGGCCTCCACAGATACGCAGTATTTT.

A few counts support this clone. The gene calls are TRBV6-1 and TRBJ2-3; 8 nucleotides match TRBD1. The germline V gene has CDR1 MNHNS and CDR2 SASEGT. Trimming took 2 bases from V and 4 from J; bases not matched to a gene: 5. CDR3 length equals 15 residues. CDR3 sequence (DNA): TGTGCCAGCAGTGAAAAGGCAGGGGGCCCAGATACGCAGTATTTT. It encodes CASSEKAGGPDTQYF.

The chain uses TRBV24-1 and TRBJ2-2; tentatively, D is TRBD2 (6 bases). The germline gives CDR1 KGHDR, CDR2 SFDVKD. Trimming stripped 7 bases from V and 5 bases from J, with 13 bases between. The CDR3 consists of 14 residues. CDR3 residues: CATRGTGGTGELFF. For the CDR3, the DNA is TGTGCCACCAGGGGGACCGGGGGTACCGGGGAGCTGTTTTTT.

J is TRBJ2-3 and V is TRBV11-3; TRBD2 matches at 8 bases. The germline V gene has CDR1 SGHNT and CDR2 YENEEA. The V and J ends lost 5 bases and 3 bases, in that order; junction bases with no gene match: 10. This CDR3 has 16 residues. CDR3 sequence (DNA): TGTGCCAGCAGCACCCAGCGGGAGCGCTTTACAGATACGCAGTATTTT. Translation gives CASSTQRERFTDTQYF.